The 23 T cell receptor beta chains given below trace back to one sample, sequenced in a study of T cell clonality in common variable immunodeficiency. No antigens are known for them. Profiling relied on immunoSEQ multiplex PCR, and the TCRdb table lists in-frame clones only, not all of them. There are about 42,000 clones in the sample, none observed a single time. Study-wide findings and caveats: Fewer deletions and N-nucleotide insertions were reportedly seen in common variable immunodeficiency TCR beta sequences.

Sequenced input: peripheral blood mononuclear cells. These receptors all stem from a human donor with common variable immunodeficiency.

Only a few counts were recorded for this clone. The read terminates 3 residues ahead of where the CDR3 ends, so the germline J gene completes it. V usage is TRBV6-1 and J usage is TRBJ2-7; TRBD2 matches 9 bases. The CDR3 has 15 amino acids. Germline trimming cut 2 bases from V and 4 bases from J; bases unmatched to any gene: 6. Germline lookup yields CDR1 MNHNS and CDR2 SASEGT. The sequenced part of the CDR3 DNA is TGTGCCAGCAGTGAAAGGGAGCGGGGGGCATACGAG. As protein: CASSERERGAYE. The entire CDR3 is CASSERERGAYEQYF.

Ten or more counts support this clone. Coverage ceases 3 residues before the CDR3 finishes, and the germline J gene fills in the end. V usage is TRBV23-1 and J usage is TRBJ2-7; possibly TRBD2 for D (7 bases). TRBV23-1 is an ORF; its function is uncertain. This CDR3 has 16 amino acids. V was cut by 0 bases and J by 4 bases, with 16 bases left in between. CDR3 DNA (partial): TGCGCCAGCAGTCAATCCGGAGGGGGGGCGCGATACGAG. Translating it yields CASSQSGGGARYE. From start to end, the CDR3 is CASSQSGGGARYEQYF.

To note about this clone: The CDR3 extends 3 residues past the end of the read, so its final part is completed from the germline J gene. The chain employs TRBV30 and TRBJ1-4; D is ambiguous. CDR1 is GTSNPN and CDR2 is SVGIG in the germline V gene (reference sequence). The germline V and J ends were trimmed by 4 bases and 7 bases, with 13 bases remaining between them. CDR3 length: 13 amino acids. The CDR3 reads CAWIYKGTEKLFF. Incomplete CDR3 DNA: TGTGCCTGGATTTATAAGGGTACTGAAAAA.

This clone was counted a few times. In the same sample, other DNA sequences code for this CDR3. The chain's CDR3 is CASSGGGNQPQHF. The sequenced CDR3 bases are TGTGCCAGCAGCGGCGGGGGAAATCAGCCC. The chain couples TRBV7-9 to TRBJ1-5, with D possibly being TRBD1 (5 bases). Read data end 3 residues before the CDR3 end; the end is taken from the germline J gene. CDR1 is SEHNR and CDR2 is FQNEAQ in the germline V gene (reference sequence). V lost 5 bases to trimming and J lost 4 bases, with 9 bases between them. The CDR3 loop spans 13 amino acids.

This clone was recorded a few times. The sequence runs out 3 residues before the end of the CDR3; the remainder is reconstructed from the germline J gene. The V and J genes are TRBV7-2 and TRBJ2-7, with a possible D match to TRBD2 (6 bases). The CDR3 contains 15 residues. Germline CDR1 reads SGHTA; CDR2 reads FQGNSA. The V end was cut by 1 base, the J end by 0 bases, with 10 bases between. This chain's CDR3 is CASSLVGGNSYEQYF. Partial CDR3 DNA: TGTGCCAGCAGCTTAGTGGGGGGAAACTCCTACGAG.

There are a few counts of this clone. The CDR3 is cut off 3 residues early in the read; its end comes from the germline J gene. The chain recombines TRBV11-2 with TRBJ1-3; D possibly corresponds to TRBD1 (6 bases). Trimming removed 5 bases from V and 3 bases from J, with 11 bases in between. From germline, CDR1 is SGHAT and CDR2 FQNNGV. CDR3 length: 14 amino acids. CDR3 loop: CASSTRGDGNTIYF. The part of the CDR3 DNA that was read is TGTGCCAGCAGCACCAGGGGAGATGGAAACACC.

This clone was detected a few times. The sequence runs out 3 residues before the end of the CDR3; the remainder is reconstructed from the germline J gene. The chain carries TRBV2 and TRBJ1-6, with 8 bases lining up with TRBD1. This CDR3 is 15 amino acids long. Germline CDR1 is SNHLY and CDR2 is FYNNEI. The ends lost 6 bases at V and 7 bases at J; junction bases unmatched: 8. CDR3 bases read: TGTGCCAGCAGGGAGCGGACAGGGATAAATTCACCC. Protein sequence: CASRERTGINSP. The whole CDR3 protein is CASRERTGINSPLHF.

This clone occurred many times. The read ends 3 residues shy of where the CDR3 ends; the end is completed using the germline J gene. The chain carries TRBV7-9 and TRBJ2-3, with 8 bases that match TRBD2. Germline CDR1 SEHNR, CDR2 FQNEAQ (reference sequence). The CDR3 is 15 amino acids. The junction had 8 bases not matched to a gene; V was cut back by 3 bases and J by 6 bases. CDR3 in amino acids: CASSFSRGGRDTQYF. CDR3 bases read: TGTGCCAGCAGCTTCTCGCGCGGGGGGCGGGATACG. Combining the CDR3 with reference TRBV7-9 and TRBJ2-3 gives the whole variable domain DTGVSQNPRHKITKRGQNVTFRCDPISEHNRLYWYRQTLGQGPEFLTYFQNEAQLEKSRLLSDRFSAERPKGSFSTLEIQRTEQGDSAMYLCASSFSRGGRDTQYFGPGTRLTVL.

On this clone: Coverage ceases 3 residues before the CDR3 finishes, and the germline J gene fills in the end. The chain couples TRBV2 to TRBJ2-7; 9 nucleotides agree with TRBD1. Looked up from germline, CDR1 is SNHLY and CDR2 is FYNNEI. CDR3 size: 14 residues. The ends lost 6 bases at V and 3 bases at J; junction bases unmatched: 6. The CDR3 reads CASRPQGAVYEQYF. The DNA read from the CDR3 is TGTGCCAGCAGACCACAGGGGGCGGTCTACGAG. Full variable domain (missing parts from reference TRBV2 and TRBJ2-7): EPEVTQTPSHQVTQMGQEVILRCVPISNHLYFYWYRQILGQKVEFLVSFYNNEISEKSEIFDDQFSVERPDGSNFTLKIRSTKLEDSAMYFCASRPQGAVYEQYFGPGTRLTVT.

This clone occurred many times. The read terminates 3 residues before the CDR3 end, so the remaining end is supplied by the germline J gene. V usage is TRBV12-3 or TRBV12-4 and J usage is TRBJ1-1; D might be TRBD1 (6 bases). Trimming shortened V by 9 bases and J by 3 bases, and 14 bases separated the two germline ends. The length of the CDR3 is 13 residues. The sequenced CDR3 bases are TGTGCCAGTTACCGGGACATTCACACTGAA. Its translation: CASYRDIHTE. The CDR3 reads in full as CASYRDIHTEAFF.

In its sample, this clone was seen many times. The DNA read from the CDR3 is TGCAGTGCTAGAGACAGGGGGCGAGAGACC. Protein: CSARDRGRET. In full, the CDR3 is CSARDRGRETQYF. V is TRBV20-1 and J is TRBJ2-5, with 8 bases identical to TRBD1. The CDR3 goes on 3 residues after the read ends, and that part is filled in from the germline J gene. Unmatched junction bases numbered 1, after V lost 0 bases and J lost 4 bases. Germline CDR1 DFQATT, CDR2 SNEGSKA (reference sequence). CDR3 length: 13 residues.

This clone was detected a few times. The missing CDR3 end, 3 residues past where the read stops, is filled in from the germline J gene. The chain links TRBV29-1 to TRBJ2-5; D is perhaps TRBD2 (5 bases). The CDR3 loop spans 12 amino acids. The germline V and J ends were trimmed by 2 bases and 6 bases, with 10 bases remaining between them. Germline values: CDR1 SQVTM, CDR2 ANQGSEA. CDR3 DNA (partial): TGCAGCGTTGAATCTGAGCGGAAGACC. It encodes CSVESERKT. The CDR3 reads in full as CSVESERKTQYF.

This clone has more than one count but fewer than ten. The DNA ends 3 residues before the CDR3 does, and the rest of the CDR3 is filled in from the germline J gene. The chain recombines TRBV2 with TRBJ2-3; the match to TRBD2 covers 9 bases. This CDR3 has 15 residues. Trimming at V came to 5 bases and at J to 2 bases, leaving 5 bases not matched to a gene. Germline lookup yields CDR1 SNHLY and CDR2 FYNNEI. The CDR3 region is CASSQREVLTDTQYF. The DNA read from the CDR3 is TGTGCCAGCAGTCAGCGGGAGGTCCTCACAGATACG.

This clone was seen more than once but under ten times. The read ends 3 residues shy of where the CDR3 ends; the end is completed using the germline J gene. This chain joins TRBV5-1 and TRBJ1-2, with D perhaps matching TRBD1 (5 bases). The ends were cut back, 6 bases at V and 3 bases at J, with 15 bases in the middle. Germline assignment: CDR1 SGHRS and CDR2 YFSETQ. This CDR3 has 14 residues. Partial CDR3 DNA: TGCGCCAGCAACCCTTCGACAGCCCACTATGGC. Translating gives CASNPSTAHYG. The whole CDR3 sequence is CASNPSTAHYGYTF.

With regard to this clone: The CDR3 extends 3 residues past the end of the read, so its final part is completed from the germline J gene. The chain carries TRBV2 and TRBJ2-7; 9 nucleotides align to TRBD2. Looked up from germline, CDR1 is SNHLY and CDR2 is FYNNEI. The CDR3 is 15 amino acids. The V gene end was trimmed by 0 bases and the J gene end by 2 bases; junction bases not matched to a gene: 2. CDR3 residues: CASSEAPSGTYEQYF. The part of the CDR3 DNA that was read is TGTGCCAGCAGTGAAGCGCCTAGCGGGACCTACGAG.

In this sample, this clone turned up a few times. Read sequence stops 3 residues before the CDR3 end, and the germline J gene provides the missing end. This chain joins TRBV5-4 and TRBJ2-7; 8 nucleotides agree with TRBD2. Germline V gene data show CDR1 as SGHNT and CDR2 as YYREEE (reference sequence). V shed 0 bases and J 3 bases; nucleotides not matched to a gene: 2. The CDR3 consists of 14 residues. The CDR3 region is CASSLAGGNYEQYF. CDR3 DNA (partial): TGTGCCAGCAGCTTGGCGGGGGGGAACTACGAG.

This clone was detected ten times or more. The CDR3 is cut off 3 residues early in the read; its end comes from the germline J gene. The rearrangement links TRBV18 to TRBJ1-2; D not certain. V shed 2 bases and J shed 6 bases, with 19 bases lying between them. This CDR3 contains 16 residues. Germline-derived CDR1 and CDR2 are KGHSH and LQKENI. The CDR3: CASSPALAGENNGYTF. Partial CDR3 DNA: TGTGCCAGCTCACCAGCCCTGGCAGGCGAAAACAATGGC. Full variable domain (outside the CDR3, taken from reference TRBV18 and TRBJ1-2): NAGVMQNPRHLVRRRGQEARLRCSPMKGHSHVYWYRQLPEEGLKFMVYLQKENIIDESGMPKERFSAEFPKEGPSILRIQQVVRGDSAAYFCASSPALAGENNGYTFGSGTRLTVV.

This clone was counted many times. Sequencing ends 3 residues short of the CDR3 end; the germline J gene provides the rest. The chain uses TRBV6-2 or TRBV6-3 and TRBJ2-7; possible D gene TRBD1, 5 bases. V was shortened by 2 bases and J by 0 bases, with 11 bases between the two germline ends. Germline values: CDR1 MNHEY, CDR2 SVGEGT. This CDR3 spans 15 amino acids. CDR3 DNA, as far as it was read: TGTGCCAGCAGTTACCAGGGCTACAGCTCCTACGAG. The encoded protein is CASSYQGYSSYE. From start to end, the CDR3 is CASSYQGYSSYEQYF.

This clone was counted many times. Read coverage stops 3 residues before the CDR3 terminus; the germline J gene supplies the remainder. The chain has TRBV7-6 and TRBJ1-6; weak D call: TRBD1 (6 bases). Per germline, CDR1 SGHVS and CDR2 FNYEAQ. The CDR3 spans 15 residues. V was cut by 5 bases and J by 7 bases, with 15 bases left in between. This CDR3 is CASSRSGQINSPLHF. The part of the CDR3 DNA that was read is TGTGCCAGCAGCAGGAGCGGACAGATCAATTCACCC.

This clone showed up many times. The read ends 3 residues shy of where the CDR3 ends; the end is completed using the germline J gene. V usage is TRBV29-1 and J usage is TRBJ2-6; D is perhaps TRBD1 (5 bases). This CDR3 has 15 residues. V was trimmed by 4 bases and J by 0 bases, leaving 10 bases between them. Germline CDR1 SQVTM, CDR2 ANQGSEA. The DNA read from the CDR3 is TGCAGCGTTGTGGGGCGACGCTCTGGGGCCAACGTC. This encodes CSVVGRRSGANV. The complete CDR3 protein is CSVVGRRSGANVLTF.

This clone has more than one count but fewer than ten. From the germline J gene comes the end of the CDR3, since the read stops 3 residues before it. The chain carries TRBV20-1 and TRBJ2-3, with 15 bases fitting TRBD2. With 2 bases clipped from V and 6 bases from J, the junction kept 9 bases outside the gene matches. The CDR3 runs 17 residues. The germline V gene encodes CDR1 DFQATT and CDR2 SNEGSKA (reference sequence). The CDR3 DNA, read in part, is TGCAGTGCTAGACCCCTAGGACTAGCGGGGGGGGCTGATACG. It is translated as CSARPLGLAGGADT. The entire CDR3 is CSARPLGLAGGADTQYF.

This clone has only a few counts. The CDR3 bases that were read are TGTGCCAGCAGCCTCCACAGGGTCGGAGAGACC. As protein: CASSLHRVGET. The CDR3 in its entirety is CASSLHRVGETQYF. The chain couples TRBV7-2 to TRBJ2-5, with D possibly being TRBD1 (6 bases). From the germline J gene comes the end of the CDR3, since the read stops 3 residues before it. Trimming stripped 5 bases from V and 4 bases from J, with 14 bases between. Germline V gene sequence: CDR1 SGHTA, CDR2 FQGNSA. CDR3 size: 14 residues.

In its sample, this clone was seen many times. The read ends 3 residues early relative to the CDR3; the germline J gene fills the gap. The V call is TRBV29-1, the J call TRBJ1-2, with D hard to call. V was pared by 5 bases and J by 5 bases, with 24 bases between. From germline, CDR1 is SQVTM and CDR2 ANQGSEA. This CDR3 region has 16 residues. The sequenced part of the CDR3 DNA is TGCAGCGTTCCCCCCTTACCGGACTCGGGAAAATATGGC. It codes for CSVPPLPDSGKYG. The full CDR3 reads CSVPPLPDSGKYGYTF.